These T cell receptor beta chains were read from a single sample in a study of blood T cell repertoires in COVID-19. Libraries were prepared by immunoSEQ multiplex PCR; TCRdb keeps only in-frame clonotypes and omits some of them. The sample shows 130,000 or so clones, about 90% of them seen only once. The sample was peripheral blood. The receptors were gathered from a man aged 50-59 years with active COVID-19. CDR3s include the opening cysteine and the closing phenylalanine or tryptophan. The D gene is left open where the match is weak. Clone size appears in some rows only: once, few, many, or a class for an expanded clone.

length,size,V,J,D,DNA,CDR3
17,-,TRBV15,TRBJ2-2,-,TGTGCCACCAGCGGACCCCGCGGGGGCTTTGCCACCGGGGAGCTGTTTTTT,CATSGPRGGFATGELFF
16,-,TRBV5-1,TRBJ2-7,-,TGCGCCAGCAGCCATCTAGGACAGCTTCTAAGGGACGAGCAGTACTTC,CASSHLGQLLRDEQYF
13,once,TRBV7-3,TRBJ2-1,-,TGTGCCAGCAGCTTAACGAGTCACAATGAGCAGTTCTTC,CASSLTSHNEQFF
15,-,TRBV5-6,TRBJ2-3,-,TGTGCCAGCAGCTTGGGTCAGGGGATGAAAGATACGCAGTATTTT,CASSLGQGMKDTQYF
13,-,TRBV15,TRBJ1-2,TRBD1,TGTGCCACCAGCCGGACAGGGGAGGGTGGCTACACCTTC,CATSRTGEGGYTF
15,-,TRBV11-2,TRBJ1-4,TRBD1,TGTGCCAGCACCGTACGGGGACAGGGTTTAGAAAAACTGTTTTTT,CASTVRGQGLEKLFF
14,-,TRBV3-1/TRBV3-2,TRBJ2-5,TRBD1,TGTGCCAGCAGCCCGCAGGGGGCACAGGAGACCCAGTACTTC,CASSPQGAQETQYF
15,-,TRBV6-1,TRBJ2-1,TRBD1,TGTGCCAGCAGTGAAGCGCGGACAGGGCTCGGTGAGCAGTTCTTC,CASSEARTGLGEQFF
16,-,TRBV10-3,TRBJ2-7,-,TGTGCCATCAGTGAGTTCGCCTCCGGGAGAACCTACGAGCAGTACTTC,CAISEFASGRTYEQYF
15,-,TRBV2,TRBJ2-5,TRBD2,TGTGCCAGCACCGAACGGGGGGGGGCCCTAGAGACCCAGTACTTC,CASTERGGALETQYF
14,-,TRBV3-1/TRBV3-2,TRBJ1-6,-,TGTGCCAGCAGCCAAGGGACAGTTCGCTCACCCCTCCACTTT,CASSQGTVRSPLHF
14,-,TRBV5-6,TRBJ1-5,TRBD1,TGTGCCAGCAGCTGGGGGACAGAGAATCAGCCCCAGCATTTT,CASSWGTENQPQHF
13,-,TRBV12-3/TRBV12-4,TRBJ1-4,-,TGTGCCAGCAGCCACAGGGCCGACGAAAAACTGTTTTTT,CASSHRADEKLFF
14,-,TRBV20-1,TRBJ2-1,TRBD2,TGCAGTGCTAGTCTATCACGGGGGGGCAATGAGCAGTTCTTC,CSASLSRGGNEQFF
16,-,TRBV5-8,TRBJ2-3,TRBD2,TGTGCCAGCAGCCCAACAGCGGGGGGTGGCACAGATACGCAGTATTTT,CASSPTAGGGTDTQYF
15,-,TRBV3-1/TRBV3-2,TRBJ2-7,TRBD1,TGTGCCAGCAGCCAAGCCGGGACAGCACACTACGAGCAGTACTTC,CASSQAGTAHYEQYF
15,-,TRBV7-2,TRBJ2-1,TRBD2,TGTGCCAGCAGCTACCTCGGGGGGGCAATGAATGAGCAGTTCTTC,CASSYLGGAMNEQFF
16,few,TRBV27,TRBJ2-7,-,TGTGCCAGCAGTTTTTTAAGGACAACAGGCATCCACGAGCAGTACTTC,CASSFLRTTGIHEQYF
14,-,TRBV19,TRBJ1-3,TRBD1,TGTGCCAGTAGCACTCCAGGGGGAGGAAACACCATATATTTT,CASSTPGGGNTIYF
15,-,TRBV9,TRBJ1-4,TRBD1,TGTGCCAGCAGCCCGGGGACAGGGGGCCTTGAAAAACTGTTTTTT,CASSPGTGGLEKLFF
12,few,TRBV5-1,TRBJ2-7,-,TGCGCCAGCAGCTTGACTAGTCGCGAGCAGTACTTC,CASSLTSREQYF
14,many,TRBV9,TRBJ2-2,-,TGTGCCAGCAGCGTAGGGCCCCACACCGGGGAGCTGTTTTTT,CASSVGPHTGELFF
17,-,TRBV14,TRBJ2-1,TRBD2,TGTGCCAGCAGCCAACGACTAGCGGGGGCCTCCTACAATGAGCAGTTCTTC,CASSQRLAGASYNEQFF
16,-,TRBV5-4,TRBJ2-3,TRBD2,TGTGCCAGCAGCTTGCTAGCGGGGGGGCAAGGGGGTACGCAGTATTTT,CASSLLAGGQGGTQYF
16,-,TRBV2,TRBJ1-5,-,TGTGCCAGCGCAGGAGGGCGGAGCGCTATCTTTCAGCCCCAGCATTTT,CASAGGRSAIFQPQHF
16,-,TRBV18,TRBJ2-3,TRBD1,TGTGCCAGCTCACCCCCGACAGGGGGCGACACAGATACGCAGTATTTT,CASSPPTGGDTDTQYF
16,-,TRBV2,TRBJ1-3,TRBD1,TGTGCCAGCAGTAACGTGGGACAGGGCTCTGGAAACACCATATATTTT,CASSNVGQGSGNTIYF
16,-,TRBV30,TRBJ1-2,-,TGTGCCTGGAAACCAGGAACAGGGTCTTACCTCTATGGCTACACCTTC,CAWKPGTGSYLYGYTF
15,-,TRBV5-8,TRBJ1-5,TRBD1,TGTGCCAGCAGCCTAGGACAGGGATTCAATCAGCCCCAGCATTTT,CASSLGQGFNQPQHF
17,-,TRBV5-6,TRBJ2-5,TRBD2,TGTGCCAGCAGCCCGGAAGGGACTAGCGGGGGGAGGGAGACCCAGTACTTC,CASSPEGTSGGRETQYF